These 7 T cell receptor beta chains share one sample of origin, sequenced in a study of PD-L1 blockade in urothelial cancer. Using immunoSEQ multiplex PCR, the repertoire was profiled, and TCRdb retains in-frame clones only, with some absent. The repertoire includes approximately 90,000 clones, 85% of them detected once, and roughly an eighth sits in the top ten. Documented time point: pretreatment peripheral blood. Sequences were derived from PBMCs, sampled around atezolizumab (anti-PD-L1) treatment. The source of these receptors is a man in his sixties with urothelial cancer.

The chain is built from TRBV28 and TRBJ2-7, with 10 bases identical to TRBD1. The CDR3 has 15 amino acids. The V gene end was trimmed by 5 bases and the J gene end by 5 bases; junction bases not matched to a gene: 9. Germline CDR1 MDHEN, CDR2 SYDVKM. CDR3 protein: CASSTAGTGDHEQYF. CDR3 in DNA: TGTGCCAGCAGTACTGCAGGGACAGGGGATCACGAGCAGTACTTC.

The rearrangement joins TRBV15 to TRBJ1-1; D is undetermined. V was pared by 2 bases and J by 4 bases, with 11 bases between. The CDR3 is made up of 14 amino acids. Germline assignment: CDR1 LNHNV and CDR2 YYDKDF (reference sequence). CDR3 region: CATSRSYAGTEAFF. In nucleotides, the CDR3 is TGTGCCACCAGCAGATCGTACGCGGGCACTGAAGCTTTCTTT.

This rearrangement joins TRBV5-4 to TRBJ2-7, with 7 bases fitting TRBD1. V lost 0 bases, J lost 2 bases, and 5 bases stayed unmatched. Germline V CDR1 and CDR2: SGHNT, YYREEE (reference sequence). This CDR3 has 15 residues. The CDR3 region has the DNA TGTGCCAGCAGCTTGGCCACGGGACAGCCCTACGAGCAGTACTTC. This codes for CASSLATGQPYEQYF.

This clone was seen just once. The chain has TRBV6-1 and TRBJ2-5; D possibly corresponds to TRBD1 (6 bases). The CDR3 spans 15 residues. V lost 5 bases, J lost 7 bases, and 20 bases lay in between. Germline V gene lookup returns CDR1 MNHNS and CDR2 SASEGT. CDR3 coding DNA: TGTGCCAGCAGTCCACGGGACATTAAAACGGGGACCCAGTACTTC. Translating it yields CASSPRDIKTGTQYF.

This chain uses TRBV5-1 with TRBJ2-3; D might be TRBD2 (6 bases). This CDR3 region has 17 residues. Trimming removed 0 bases at V and 5 bases at J, with 19 bases between. CDR1 is SGHRS and CDR2 is YFSETQ in the germline V gene. The CDR3 nucleotides read TGCGCCAGCAGCTTGGTTCTTCTAGCGCTAGAGGGAGATACGCAGTATTTT. It encodes CASSLVLLALEGDTQYF.

This clone was seen a few times. The rearrangement uses TRBV4-3 and TRBJ2-2, with 8 bases that match TRBD1. This CDR3 region has 17 residues. V gave up 0 bases and J gave up 5 bases; unmatched junction bases: 8. Per germline, CDR1 LGHNA and CDR2 YSLEER. CDR3 protein: CASSQERARGRTGELFF. The CDR3 DNA reads TGCGCCAGCAGCCAAGAGAGGGCCAGGGGGCGTACCGGGGAGCTGTTTTTT.

This sequence joins TRBV4-2 and TRBJ2-2, with TRBD2 matching over 10 bases. Germline V gene lookup returns CDR1 LGHNA and CDR2 YNFKEQ. The J segment lost 1 base and the V segment lost 0 bases, leaving 2 bases of the junction unmatched. CDR3 size: 17 residues. Here the CDR3 DNA reads TGTGCCAGCAGCCAAGAGTTAGCGGGGGGGAACACCGGGGAGCTGTTTTTT. Protein sequence: CASSQELAGGNTGELFF.